Shown below are 14 T cell receptor beta chains from a single sample sequenced in a study of T cell responses to AZD1222 COVID-19 vaccine. Libraries were prepared by immunoSEQ multiplex PCR; TCRdb keeps only in-frame clonotypes and omits some of them. The table has some 130,000 clones, 93% seen once; the top ten hold around 5.9%. This specimen consisted of peripheral blood, obtained on day 0 of AZD1222 vaccination. These receptors were collected from an adult in good health.

The chain recombines TRBV3-1 (or the pseudogene TRBV3-2) with TRBJ2-5, with 9 bases matching TRBD1. With 4 bases clipped from V and 3 bases from J, the junction kept 9 bases outside the gene matches. Germline CDR1 LGHDT, CDR2 YNNKEL (reference sequence). This CDR3 has 16 residues. CDR3 loop: CASSRTEDRGKETQYF. CDR3 nucleotide sequence: TGTGCCAGCAGCCGCACCGAGGACAGGGGAAAAGAGACCCAGTACTTC.

The table lists this clone with a count of one. The chain uses TRBV5-1 and TRBJ2-5; TRBD2 agrees at 8 bases. With V trimmed by 4 bases and J by 5 bases, 10 bases remained unmatched. Germline CDR1 SGHRS, CDR2 YFSETQ. The CDR3 totals 15 residues. The CDR3 loop is CASSTGTRIGETQYF. CDR3 DNA sequence: TGCGCCAGCAGCACCGGGACTAGAATCGGGGAGACCCAGTACTTC.

For the CDR3, the DNA is TGTGCCAGCAGCCCGGGCCGACGGGGTTCGGGGAATTCACCCCTCCACTTT. Translation gives CASSPGRRGSGNSPLHF. The chain combines TRBV7-9 with TRBJ1-6, with D hard to call. The CDR3 totals 17 residues. Trimming pared 5 bases from V and 7 bases from J, leaving 21 bases between. From germline, CDR1 is SEHNR and CDR2 FQNEAQ (reference sequence).

The V call is TRBV2, the J call TRBJ1-3, with D unclear. This CDR3 contains 14 residues. V was pared by 6 bases and J by 0 bases, with 9 bases between. CDR1 SNHLY and CDR2 FYNNEI come from the germline V gene. The CDR3 bases are TGTGCCAGCAGCGCGGACTACTCTGGAAACACCATATATTTT. Translation gives CASSADYSGNTIYF.

The rearrangement joins TRBV24-1 to TRBJ2-3; 12 bases are shared with TRBD2. In germline, CDR1 is KGHDR, CDR2 SFDVKD. V lost 1 base to trimming and J lost 8 bases; unmatched junction nucleotides: 9. There are 17 residues in the CDR3. Here the CDR3 reads CATSDFSSGRALGTQYF. CDR3 bases: TGTGCCACCAGTGATTTCTCTAGCGGGAGGGCCCTAGGTACGCAGTATTTT.

This chain joins TRBV6-5 and TRBJ1-4, with 10 bases that match TRBD1. Germline trimming cut 2 bases from V and 4 bases from J; bases unmatched to any gene: 1. The V gene's germline CDR1 is MNHEY and CDR2 SVGAGI. CDR3 size: 15 residues. CDR3 nucleotides: TGTGCCAGCAGTTACGGACAGGGGGATAATGAAAAACTGTTTTTT. Residues: CASSYGQGDNEKLFF.

The chain has TRBV9 and TRBJ1-1; D may be TRBD1 (6 bases). There are 14 residues in the CDR3. V lost 1 base, J lost 1 base, and 8 bases lay in between. The germline V gene has CDR1 SGDLS and CDR2 YYNGEE. Here the CDR3 DNA reads TGTGCCAGCAGCGTAACGACAGGGAACACTGAAGCTTTCTTT. Translating it yields CASSVTTGNTEAFF.

J is TRBJ1-2 and V is TRBV7-9, with a possible D match to TRBD1 (5 bases). The CDR3 covers 15 residues. The germline gives CDR1 SEHNR, CDR2 FQNEAQ (reference sequence). Deletions cut 2 bases from V and 2 bases from J, with 12 bases between. CDR3 DNA: TGTGCCAGCAGCTTATGGCGGGGACCAAACTATGGCTACACCTTC. Translated: CASSLWRGPNYGYTF.

The chain recombines TRBV5-1 with TRBJ1-2; D perhaps matches TRBD1 (6 bases). V lost 0 bases and J lost 5, with 11 bases in between. The length of the CDR3 is 14 residues. Looked up from germline, CDR1 is SGHRS and CDR2 is YFSETQ. DNA of the CDR3: TGCGCCAGCAGCTTGGCCGGGACACTGTATGGCTACACCTTC. It is translated as CASSLAGTLYGYTF.

This sequence joins TRBV6-2 or TRBV6-3 and TRBJ2-1, with 10 bases identical to TRBD2. With 5 bases clipped from V and 8 bases from J, the junction kept 12 bases outside the gene matches. This CDR3 contains 16 residues. Germline loops: CDR1 MNHEY, CDR2 SVGEGT. CDR3 loop: CASSRLAGVAVHEQFF. CDR3 nucleotides: TGTGCCAGCAGTCGGCTAGCGGGAGTCGCGGTCCATGAGCAGTTCTTC.

The chain uses TRBV5-4 and TRBJ1-2; a possible D gene is TRBD1 (6 bases). Germline CDR1 SGHNT, CDR2 YYREEE (reference sequence). This CDR3 spans 15 amino acids. Trimming stripped 4 bases from V and 1 base from J, with 14 bases between. CDR3 bases: TGTGCCAGCAGCCAAGTGACAGGTGTTAACTATGGCTACACCTTC. Its protein is CASSQVTGVNYGYTF.

V gene TRBV5-1 combines with J gene TRBJ1-1; D is unclear. Germline V gene sequence: CDR1 SGHRS, CDR2 YFSETQ. V lost 5 bases and J 1 base, leaving 9 bases between the germline ends. The CDR3 loop spans 13 amino acids. The CDR3 region is CASRRDTNTEAFF. The CDR3 DNA is TGCGCCAGCAGAAGAGACACGAACACTGAAGCTTTCTTT.

The chain is built from TRBV19 and TRBJ2-3, with D uncertain. The CDR3 is made up of 13 amino acids. V was pared by 6 bases and J by 0 bases, with 7 bases between. Germline V gene data show CDR1 as LNHDA and CDR2 as SQIVND (reference sequence). This chain's CDR3 is CASSQLSTDTQYF. The DNA for the CDR3 is TGTGCCAGTAGCCAGCTTAGCACAGATACGCAGTATTTT. The variable domain in full, completed from reference TRBV19 and TRBJ2-3, reads DGGITQSPKYLFRKEGQNVTLSCEQNLNHDAMYWYRQDPGQGLRLIYYSQIVNDFQKGDIAEGYSVSREKKESFPLTVTSAQKNPTAFYLCASSQLSTDTQYFGPGTRLTVL.

This chain connects TRBV12-5 to TRBJ1-1; no clear D. The CDR3 loop spans 14 amino acids. Germline assignment: CDR1 LGHNT and CDR2 FRNRAP. Trimming shortened V by 3 bases and J by 4 bases, and 12 bases separated the two germline ends. CDR3 nucleotides: TGTGCTAGTGGTTTACTGGGGTTGGGCACTGAAGCTTTCTTT. Its protein is CASGLLGLGTEAFF.